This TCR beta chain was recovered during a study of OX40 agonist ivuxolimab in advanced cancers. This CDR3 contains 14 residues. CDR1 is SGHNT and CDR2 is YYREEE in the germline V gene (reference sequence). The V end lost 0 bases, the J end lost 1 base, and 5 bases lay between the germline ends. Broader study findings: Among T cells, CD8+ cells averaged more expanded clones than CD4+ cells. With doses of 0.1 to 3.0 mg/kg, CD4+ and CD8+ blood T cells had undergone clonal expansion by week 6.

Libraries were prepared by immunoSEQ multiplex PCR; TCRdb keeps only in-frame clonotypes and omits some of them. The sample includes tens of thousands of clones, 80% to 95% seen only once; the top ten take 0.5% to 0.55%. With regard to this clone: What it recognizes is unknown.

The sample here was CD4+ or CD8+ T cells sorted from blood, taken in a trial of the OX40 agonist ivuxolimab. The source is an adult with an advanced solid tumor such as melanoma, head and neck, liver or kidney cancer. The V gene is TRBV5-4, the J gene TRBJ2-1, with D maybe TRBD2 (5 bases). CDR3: CASSLGTSYNEQFF. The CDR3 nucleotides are TGTGCCAGCAGCTTGGGGACTTCCTACAATGAGCAGTTCTTC.